This is a list of T cell receptor beta chains from one sample in a study of shared clonotypes between healthy human individuals. Some clones are missing from TCRdb's copy, which holds only in-frame ones; the method was immunoSEQ multiplex PCR. The data show around 1.9 million clones, roughly 91% seen once. Sequencing was carried out using naive CD8+ T cells from PBMCs. The receptors were gathered from a young man in good health. Some clones in this sample may be carry-over from other donors' samples. Both conserved end residues are part of each CDR3. Expanded clones are given a class, and other clones once, few, many or no size at all.

cdr3_aa	clone_size	j_call	v_call
CASRIGLAGSSYNEQFF	.	TRBJ2-1	TRBV10-2
CASSFSTDTQYF	.	TRBJ2-3	TRBV27
CASSPGQLYGYTF	.	TRBJ1-2	TRBV18
CASSRFLNTEAFF	.	TRBJ1-1	TRBV6-5
CASSSRTVTDTQYF	.	TRBJ2-3	TRBV27
CASSHDRDTQYF	.	TRBJ2-3	TRBV28
CASSHGALQETQYF	once	TRBJ2-5	TRBV11-2
CASSLRQGWYEQYF	.	TRBJ2-7	TRBV27
CASSSIGVGQGPYEQYF	.	TRBJ2-7	TRBV28
CASSFIGQGNEKLFF	.	TRBJ1-4	TRBV7-9
CASSSRTSGSWNEQFF	.	TRBJ2-1	TRBV9
CASRFIQGWTEAFF	.	TRBJ1-1	TRBV12-2
CAWSVLPWADTEAFF	.	TRBJ1-1	TRBV30
CASSLTRQARGLFF	few	TRBJ1-4	TRBV7-9
CASSTPFSGSTYEQYF	.	TRBJ2-7	TRBV19
CASSLSGTGGYEQYF	.	TRBJ2-7	TRBV7-8
CASSPRLQGNYGYTF	once	TRBJ1-2	TRBV9
CASSLNPQGYGYTF	.	TRBJ1-2	TRBV11-2
CASSSDREQYF	.	TRBJ2-7	TRBV7-9
CASSPPKVGVGNTIYF	.	TRBJ1-3	TRBV18
CASREGGVETQYF	.	TRBJ2-5	TRBV5-1
CASSLAGAGPPYF	.	TRBJ2-7	TRBV5-1
CASSRWDTEAFF	.	TRBJ1-1	TRBV5-6
CASRPGTGELFF	.	TRBJ2-2	TRBV27
CSVTVGGITYEQYF	.	.	TRBV29-1
CASSQIGTNTEAFF	few	TRBJ1-1	TRBV4-3
CASSPDNYGYTF	once	TRBJ1-2	TRBV28
CASSLAGSVPYNEQFF	once	TRBJ2-1	TRBV7-9
CASSREPGQKNTEAFF	.	TRBJ1-1	TRBV4-1
CASSLLGTGDNYGYTF	.	TRBJ1-2	TRBV27
CASSDRDGRHNEQFF	once	TRBJ2-1	TRBV27
CASSLIGEKLFF	.	TRBJ1-4	TRBV7-9
CASSPLEAPVEQYF	.	TRBJ2-7	TRBV27
CASSIVGLSYNEQFF	.	TRBJ2-1	TRBV19
CASRGDGAYEQYF	once	TRBJ2-7	TRBV5-1
CASSFHRVRGEQYF	.	TRBJ2-7	TRBV5-7
CASSDRETETQYF	.	TRBJ2-5	TRBV11-3
CASSPLTSGRAFGTGELFF	.	TRBJ2-2	TRBV9
CATSTLSPGNEQFF	.	TRBJ2-1	TRBV15
CASSFIRTSYTEAFF	.	TRBJ1-1	TRBV7-8
CASSYSGSQGETQYF	.	TRBJ2-5	TRBV10-2
CASSPAVVQYF	.	TRBJ2-5	TRBV7-9
CASKWGTGYYEQYF	.	TRBJ2-7	TRBV19
CASSLPGSGSGEQFF	.	TRBJ2-1	TRBV11-3
CASSFAGTSYLGQFF	.	TRBJ2-1	TRBV11-2
CAISDGGVGELFF	.	TRBJ2-2	TRBV10-3
CASSPPVALAGNEQYF	.	TRBJ2-7	TRBV18
CASSLATINSYEQYF	.	TRBJ2-7	TRBV19
CASSYNLGSRYEQYF	.	TRBJ2-7	TRBV4-3
CASSSQGREQYF	.	TRBJ2-7	TRBV27
CASSPDAGGHPYEQYF	.	TRBJ2-7	TRBV7-9